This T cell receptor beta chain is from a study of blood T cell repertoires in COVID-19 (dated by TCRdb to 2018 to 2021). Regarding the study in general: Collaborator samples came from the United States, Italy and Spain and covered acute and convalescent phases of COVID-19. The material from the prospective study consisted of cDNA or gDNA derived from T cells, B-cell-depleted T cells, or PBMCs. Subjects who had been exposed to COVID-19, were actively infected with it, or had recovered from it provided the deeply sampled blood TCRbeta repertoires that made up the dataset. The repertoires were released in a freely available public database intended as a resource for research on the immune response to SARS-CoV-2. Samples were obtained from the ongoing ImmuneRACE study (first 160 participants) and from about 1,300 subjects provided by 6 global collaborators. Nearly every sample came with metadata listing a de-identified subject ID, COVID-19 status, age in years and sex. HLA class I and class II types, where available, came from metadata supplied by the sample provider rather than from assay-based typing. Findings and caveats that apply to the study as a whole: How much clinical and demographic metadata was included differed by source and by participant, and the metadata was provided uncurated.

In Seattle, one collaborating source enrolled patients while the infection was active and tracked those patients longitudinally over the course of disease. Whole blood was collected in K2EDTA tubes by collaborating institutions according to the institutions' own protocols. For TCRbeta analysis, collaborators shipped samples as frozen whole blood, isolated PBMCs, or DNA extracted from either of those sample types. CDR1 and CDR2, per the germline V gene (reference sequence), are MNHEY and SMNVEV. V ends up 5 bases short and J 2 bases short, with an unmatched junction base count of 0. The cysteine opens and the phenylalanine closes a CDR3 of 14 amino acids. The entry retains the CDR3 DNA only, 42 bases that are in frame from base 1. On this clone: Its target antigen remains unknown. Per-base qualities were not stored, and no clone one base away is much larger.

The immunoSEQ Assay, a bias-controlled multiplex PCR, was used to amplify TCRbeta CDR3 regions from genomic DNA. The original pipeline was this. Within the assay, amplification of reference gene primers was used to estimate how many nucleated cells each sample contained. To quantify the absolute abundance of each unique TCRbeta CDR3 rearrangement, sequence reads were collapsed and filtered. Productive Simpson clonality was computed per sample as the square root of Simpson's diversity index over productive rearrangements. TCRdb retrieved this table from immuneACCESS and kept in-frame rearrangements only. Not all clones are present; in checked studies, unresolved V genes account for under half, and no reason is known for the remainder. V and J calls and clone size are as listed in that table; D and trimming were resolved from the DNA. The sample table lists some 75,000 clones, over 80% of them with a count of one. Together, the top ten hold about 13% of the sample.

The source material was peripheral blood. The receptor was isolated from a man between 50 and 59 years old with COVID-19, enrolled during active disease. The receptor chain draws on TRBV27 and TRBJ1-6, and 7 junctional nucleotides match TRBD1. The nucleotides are TGTGCCAGCAGTACAGGGGCCTATAATTCACCCCTCCACTTT. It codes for CASSTGAYNSPLHF.